This T cell receptor beta chain stems from a study of vaccination and CD4 T cells after COVID-19. Notes on this clonotype: Its antigen is still unknown. A read error may produce the germline difference seen at one junction end.

This CDR3 has 15 amino acids. Germline V gives CDR1 MNHNS, CDR2 SASEGT. The Oncomine TCR Beta short-read assay was applied to DNA of cultured CD4+ T cells. TCRdb called the PCR reads again in MiXCR, with one record for every CDR3 protein. The repertoire holds more than 3,500 distinct CDR3 sequences, with approximately 30% as singletons. This sample's treatment: 10-day PBMC culture with coronavirus spike peptide pools or control peptides (ViraFEST assay). According to the study, CD4+ T cells from the unexposed donor were gathered ahead of the COVID-19 pandemic (2011-2018). Study outcomes and limitations: Spike mono-reactivity applied to 304 of 307 vaccine-specific clones detected in convalescent patients.

The source of this sequence is a human donor in good health. The chain combines TRBV6-1 with TRBJ1-6; D gene ambiguous. What was sequenced was CD4+ T cells from blood, cultured in vitro. The CDR3 loop is CANSPLVVSGSPLHF. CDR3 nucleotide sequence: TGTGCCAACAGTCCCCTGGTGGTCTCTGGATCACCCCTCCACTTT.